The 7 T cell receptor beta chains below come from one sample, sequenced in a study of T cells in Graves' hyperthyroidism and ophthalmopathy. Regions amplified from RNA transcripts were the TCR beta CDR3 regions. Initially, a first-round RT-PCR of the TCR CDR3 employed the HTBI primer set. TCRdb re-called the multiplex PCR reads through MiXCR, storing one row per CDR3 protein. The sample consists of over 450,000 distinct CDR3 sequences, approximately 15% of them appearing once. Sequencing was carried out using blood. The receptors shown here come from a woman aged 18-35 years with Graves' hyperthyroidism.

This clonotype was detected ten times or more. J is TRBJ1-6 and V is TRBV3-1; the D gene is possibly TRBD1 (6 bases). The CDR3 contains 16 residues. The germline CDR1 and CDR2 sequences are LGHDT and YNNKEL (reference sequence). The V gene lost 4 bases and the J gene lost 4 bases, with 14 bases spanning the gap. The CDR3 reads CASSRGQLFYNSPLHF. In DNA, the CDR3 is TGTGCCAGCAGCCGAGGACAGTTATTTTATAATTCACCCCTCCACTTT.

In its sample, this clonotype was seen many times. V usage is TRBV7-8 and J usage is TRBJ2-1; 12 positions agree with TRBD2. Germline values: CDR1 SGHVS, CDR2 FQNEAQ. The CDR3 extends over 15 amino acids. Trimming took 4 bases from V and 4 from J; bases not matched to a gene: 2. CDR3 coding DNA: TGTGCCAGCAGCTGGGGACTAGCGGGTTACAATGAGCAGTTCTTC. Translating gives CASSWGLAGYNEQFF.

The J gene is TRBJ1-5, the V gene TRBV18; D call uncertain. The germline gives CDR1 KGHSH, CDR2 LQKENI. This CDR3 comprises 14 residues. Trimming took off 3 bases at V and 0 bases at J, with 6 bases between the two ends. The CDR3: CASSPPASNQPQHF. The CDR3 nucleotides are TGTGCCAGCTCACCGCCGGCTAGCAATCAGCCCCAGCATTTT. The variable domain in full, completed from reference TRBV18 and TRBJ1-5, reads NAGVMQNPRHLVRRRGQEARLRCSPMKGHSHVYWYRQLPEEGLKFMVYLQKENIIDESGMPKERFSAEFPKEGPSILRIQQVVRGDSAAYFCASSPPASNQPQHFGDGTRLSIL.

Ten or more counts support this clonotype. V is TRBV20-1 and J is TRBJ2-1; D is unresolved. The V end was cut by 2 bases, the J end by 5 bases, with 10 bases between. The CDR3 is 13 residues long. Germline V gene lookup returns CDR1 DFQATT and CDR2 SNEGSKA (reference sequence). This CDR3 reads CSARSLADNEQFF. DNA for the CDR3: TGCAGTGCTAGAAGTTTAGCTGACAATGAGCAGTTCTTC.

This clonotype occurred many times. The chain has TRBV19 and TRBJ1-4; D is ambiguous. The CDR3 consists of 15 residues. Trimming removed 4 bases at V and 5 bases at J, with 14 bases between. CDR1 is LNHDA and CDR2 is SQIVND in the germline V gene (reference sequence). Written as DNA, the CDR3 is TGTGCCAGTAGTACAACACCGGACGGGAATGAAAAACTGTTTTTT. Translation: CASSTTPDGNEKLFF. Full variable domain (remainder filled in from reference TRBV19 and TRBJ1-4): DGGITQSPKYLFRKEGQNVTLSCEQNLNHDAMYWYRQDPGQGLRLIYYSQIVNDFQKGDIAEGYSVSREKKESFPLTVTSAQKNPTAFYLCASSTTPDGNEKLFFGSGTQLSVL.

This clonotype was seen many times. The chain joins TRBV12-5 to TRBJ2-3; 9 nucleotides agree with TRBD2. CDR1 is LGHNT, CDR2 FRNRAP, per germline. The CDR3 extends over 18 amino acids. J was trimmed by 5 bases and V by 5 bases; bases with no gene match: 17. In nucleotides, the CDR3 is TGTGCTAGTGGTCCCACGGGTTGGCGGGAGGGCCTTCAAGATACGCAGTATTTT. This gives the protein CASGPTGWREGLQDTQYF.

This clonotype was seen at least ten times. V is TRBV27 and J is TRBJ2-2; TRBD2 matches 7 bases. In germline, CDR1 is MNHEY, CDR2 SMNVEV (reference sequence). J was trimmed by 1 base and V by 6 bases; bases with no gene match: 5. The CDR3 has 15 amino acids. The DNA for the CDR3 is TGTGCCAGCAGCTGGGGGAGGGGGAACACCGGGGAGCTGTTTTTT. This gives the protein CASSWGRGNTGELFF.